The clone carrying this T cell receptor (beta chain) was detected once. Its antigen is unidentified. The source of the sample is a study of shared clonotypes between healthy human individuals. Study-level points and caveats: Only blood was sampled, and tissue TCR repertoires likely differ from blood ones.

Looked up from germline, CDR1 is MNHEY and CDR2 is SVGAGI. There are 15 residues in the CDR3. J lost 4 bases, V lost 7 bases, and 9 bases had no gene match. Donors, healthy HIV-negative adults, lacked recent acute infections or vaccinations. An assay was performed, and its level was deep. Original processing methods: ImmunoSEQ supplied junction-only sequences lacking quality scores, so filtering was different. Some clones are missing from TCRdb's copy, which holds only in-frame ones; the method was immunoSEQ multiplex PCR. Clone size and the V and J calls come from that table; the DNA yielded D and trimming. Of 2 million or so clones in the sample, roughly 94% were seen once.

The rearrangement uses TRBV6-5 and TRBJ1-4; TRBD1 agrees at 7 bases. The clonotype originates from a man aged 18 to 30 in good health. The source material was naive CD4+ T cells sorted from blood. Indicated subset: CD45RA+ positively selected. The chain's CDR3 is CASTPRGTDNEKLFF. The CDR3, as DNA: TGTGCCAGCACTCCCAGGGGGACAGATAATGAAAAACTGTTTTTT.